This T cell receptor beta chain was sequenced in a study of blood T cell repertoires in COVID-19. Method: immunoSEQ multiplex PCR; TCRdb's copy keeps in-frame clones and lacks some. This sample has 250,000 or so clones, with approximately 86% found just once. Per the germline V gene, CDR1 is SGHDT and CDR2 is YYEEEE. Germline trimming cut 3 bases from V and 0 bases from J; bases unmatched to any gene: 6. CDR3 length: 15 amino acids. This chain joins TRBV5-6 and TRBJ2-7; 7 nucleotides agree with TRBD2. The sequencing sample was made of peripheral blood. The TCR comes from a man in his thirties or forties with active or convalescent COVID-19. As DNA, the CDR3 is TGTGCCAGCAGCTATTGGAGCGGGGTCTCCTACGAGCAGTACTTC. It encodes CASSYWSGVSYEQYF.